The 22 T cell receptor beta chains listed next were all sequenced from one sample in a study of identical twins. Via MiXCR, TCRdb re-called the 5' RACE reads, giving one row per CDR3 protein. The data show about 240,000 distinct CDR3 sequences, about 13% seen once. A further study also used this sample, focusing on yellow fever vaccine responses in identical twins.

The sequenced sample was memory (CD45RO+) T cells sorted from blood. The receptor source for this set is a woman younger than 30 in good health.

The gene calls are TRBV20-1 and TRBJ2-1; 10 bases match TRBD1. Germline CDR1 reads DFQATT; CDR2 reads SNEGSKA (reference sequence). The CDR3 is made up of 15 amino acids. With 1 base clipped from V and 4 bases from J, the junction kept 4 bases outside the gene matches. CDR3 residues: CSARVGTGAYNEQFF. As DNA, the CDR3 is TGCAGTGCTAGAGTTGGGACAGGGGCGTACAATGAGCAGTTCTTC.

This clonotype has a count of ten or more. The chain is built from TRBV12-3 or TRBV12-4 and TRBJ1-5; no clear D gene. CDR3 length equals 14 residues. Trimming took off 4 bases at V and 2 bases at J, with 9 bases between the two ends. The CDR3 protein is CASSWERGNQPQHF. In DNA form, the CDR3 reads TGTGCCAGCAGTTGGGAGAGGGGCAATCAGCCCCAGCATTTT.

V is TRBV6-1 and J is TRBJ2-7, with 13 bases matching TRBD2. Germline assignment: CDR1 MNHNS and CDR2 SASEGT. With V trimmed by 5 bases and J by 6 bases, 16 bases remained unmatched. The CDR3 contains 18 residues. The CDR3 sequence: CASSPHLQGLAGRSEQYF. For the CDR3, the DNA is TGTGCCAGCAGTCCGCACCTCCAGGGACTAGCGGGACGGAGCGAGCAGTACTTC.

The rearrangement links TRBV6-5 to TRBJ2-3, with unresolved D. Trimming shortened V by 4 bases and J by 3 bases, and 8 bases separated the two germline ends. Germline V gives CDR1 MNHEY, CDR2 SVGAGI. The CDR3 consists of 13 residues. CDR3 loop: CASSFTVTDTQYF. CDR3 bases: TGTGCCAGCAGTTTCACAGTGACAGATACGCAGTATTTT.

This clonotype was detected only a few times. The V call is TRBV9, the J call TRBJ2-5; the D gene is possibly TRBD2 (5 bases). The CDR3 consists of 16 residues. V gave up 0 bases and J gave up 0 bases, with 12 bases separating them. Germline V gives CDR1 SGDLS, CDR2 YYNGEE. The CDR3 DNA follows: TGTGCCAGCAGCGTAGCCCAGCGGACCTACCAAGAGACCCAGTACTTC. Translated, it gives CASSVAQRTYQETQYF.

Many counts were recorded for this clonotype. The chain employs TRBV6-1 and TRBJ2-1, with TRBD2 matching 11 bases. The junction had 2 bases not matched to a gene; V was cut back by 1 base and J by 3 bases. This CDR3 region has 16 residues. Germline loops: CDR1 MNHNS, CDR2 SASEGT. The CDR3 DNA sequence: TGTGCCAGCAGTGAAGTAGCGGGAGGGGTCTACAATGAGCAGTTCTTC. This encodes CASSEVAGGVYNEQFF.

This clonotype was observed a few times. The chain carries TRBV4-1 and TRBJ2-7, with 12 bases aligning to TRBD1. The ends lost 4 bases at V and 4 bases at J; junction bases unmatched: 8. The CDR3 covers 16 residues. The germline gives CDR1 MGHRA, CDR2 YSYEKL. The CDR3 region is CASSRQPGQGAYEQYF. The CDR3 nucleotides are TGCGCCAGCAGCCGCCAGCCGGGACAGGGGGCTTACGAGCAGTACTTC.

Many counts were recorded for this clonotype. The chain recombines TRBV29-1 with TRBJ2-1; a possible D gene is TRBD2 (6 bases). This CDR3 region has 13 residues. V was trimmed by 4 bases and J by 4 bases, leaving 11 bases between them. CDR1 is SQVTM, CDR2 ANQGSEA, per germline. The CDR3 DNA is TGCAGCGTTGGCGGGGTTCTATACAATGAGCAGTTCTTC. Translated, it gives CSVGGVLYNEQFF.

This clonotype was counted at least ten times. The chain couples TRBV12-3 or TRBV12-4 to TRBJ1-1; TRBD1 matches at 12 bases. CDR3 size: 16 residues. Trimming took 6 bases from V and 0 from J; bases not matched to a gene: 5. The CDR3, as DNA: TGTGCCAGCAGATCCGGGACAGGGGGCCTGAACACTGAAGCTTTCTTT. Amino acids: CASRSGTGGLNTEAFF.

The chain recombines TRBV4-3 with TRBJ1-5; D unclear. V was pared by 4 bases and J by 1 base, with 11 bases between. This CDR3 has 15 amino acids. Per germline, CDR1 LGHNA and CDR2 YSLEER. This CDR3 is CASSPSVASNQPQHF. CDR3 nucleotide sequence: TGCGCCAGCAGCCCCAGCGTTGCGAGCAATCAGCCCCAGCATTTT.

This CDR3 reads CASSQEGGGDGPYNEQFF. CDR3 nucleotides: TGCGCCAGCAGCCAAGAGGGGGGGGGAGATGGACCCTACAATGAGCAGTTCTTC. This rearrangement joins TRBV4-1 to TRBJ2-1; 7 positions agree with TRBD2. From germline, CDR1 is MGHRA and CDR2 YSYEKL. Unmatched junction bases numbered 10, after V lost 0 bases and J lost 2 bases. CDR3 length: 18 residues.

A remark on this clonotype: The germline gene is not matched at one end of the junction; a read error may be the cause. The rearrangement joins TRBV20-1 to TRBJ2-7; 7 bases agree with TRBD1. Germline CDR1 and CDR2: DFQATT and SNEGSKA (reference sequence). This CDR3 comprises 17 residues. This CDR3 reads CCARALSSDRVSEEQYF. The CDR3 DNA follows: TGCTGTGCTAGAGCCCTAAGTTCCGACAGGGTGTCGGAGGAGCAGTACTTC.

This clonotype was detected many times. The V gene is TRBV7-2, the J gene TRBJ1-4; a weak D match, TRBD1 (5 bases). Trimming removed 1 base at V and 7 bases at J, with 13 bases between. The CDR3 runs 15 residues. Germline CDR1 and CDR2: SGHTA and FQGNSA. The CDR3 DNA follows: TGTGCCAGCAGCTTAGAAAGCAGGGCGGGTGAAAAACTGTTTTTT. Amino acid sequence: CASSLESRAGEKLFF.

This chain connects TRBV9 to TRBJ2-1, with D maybe TRBD1 (5 bases). Germline V lookup: CDR1 SGDLS, CDR2 YYNGEE. CDR3 size: 11 residues. Between the trimmed V and J ends, which lost 3 bases and 10 bases, there was a span of 8 bases. As DNA, the CDR3 is TGTGCCAGCAGCGATCCAGGGGAGCAGTTCTTC. It translates to CASSDPGEQFF.

This clonotype has just a few counts. The chain couples TRBV20-1 to TRBJ2-7, with TRBD1 matching over 7 bases. The CDR3 contains 15 residues. V trimming: 4 bases; J trimming: 3 bases; junction bases outside the gene matches: 12. CDR1 and CDR2 (germline): DFQATT, SNEGSKA (reference sequence). CDR3 region: CSATIRPGQNYEQYF. As DNA, the CDR3 is TGCAGTGCTACGATAAGACCGGGACAGAACTACGAGCAGTACTTC.

The table lists this clonotype with many counts. The chain joins TRBV6-1 to TRBJ2-2; D gene ambiguous. CDR1 is MNHNS and CDR2 is SASEGT in the germline V gene. The CDR3 extends over 15 amino acids. The germline V and J ends were trimmed by 7 bases and 4 bases, with 16 bases remaining between them. CDR3 loop: CASTLGRTSTGELFF. The CDR3 nucleotides are TGTGCCAGCACCCTGGGCAGGACCTCCACCGGGGAGCTGTTTTTT.

This clonotype has only a few counts. This chain links TRBV6-2 or TRBV6-3 with TRBJ2-1; 7 bases fit TRBD1. The ends lost 4 bases at V and 10 bases at J; junction bases unmatched: 4. The germline CDR1 and CDR2 sequences are MNHEY and SVGEGT. This CDR3 has 12 residues. CDR3 sequence: CASSSTGKEQFF. The CDR3 coding sequence is TGTGCCAGCAGTTCGACAGGGAAAGAGCAGTTCTTC.

This clonotype was counted only a few times. This chain uses TRBV9 with TRBJ2-3, with TRBD2 identical over 13 bases. After removal of 3 bases from V and 5 bases from J, the junction contained 15 bases not matched to a gene. Germline values: CDR1 SGDLS, CDR2 YYNGEE. The CDR3 has 19 residues. The CDR3 DNA reads as TGTGCCAGCAGCGAACGAACCGGGACTAGCGGGGTAGATGGAGATACGCAGTATTTT. This encodes CASSERTGTSGVDGDTQYF. The full variable domain, completed using reference TRBV9 and TRBJ2-3, is DSGVTQTPKHLITATGQRVTLRCSPRSGDLSVYWYQQSLDQGLQFLIQYYNGEERAKGNILERFSAQQFPDLHSELNLSSLELGDSALYFCASSERTGTSGVDGDTQYFGPGTRLTVL.

With respect to this clonotype: This sequence is one base from a far larger clone and is likely a read error. The CDR3 is CASSPGLFTDTQYF. The CDR3 DNA sequence: TGTGCCAGCAGTCCGGGACTTTTCACAGATACGCAGTATTTT. The V and J genes are TRBV27 and TRBJ2-3; possible D gene TRBD2, 6 bases. This CDR3 contains 14 residues. Trimming removed 5 bases at V and 2 bases at J, with 11 bases between. CDR1 and CDR2 (germline): MNHEY, SMNVEV (reference sequence).

A few counts support this clonotype. The chain recombines TRBV7-3 with TRBJ2-1; 9 bases map to TRBD1. Per germline, CDR1 SGHTA and CDR2 FQGTGA. This CDR3 comprises 14 residues. Trimming removed 5 bases from V and 8 bases from J; junction bases left unmatched: 7. CDR3 sequence: CASSLTGGWDEQFF. The DNA of the CDR3 is TGTGCCAGCAGCCTGACAGGGGGTTGGGATGAGCAGTTCTTC.

This chain uses TRBV27 with TRBJ2-1; 11 bases agree with TRBD2. CDR1 MNHEY and CDR2 SMNVEV come from the germline V gene (reference sequence). The CDR3 has 15 residues. J lost 9 bases, V lost 5 bases, and 9 bases had no gene match. The CDR3 loop is CASSLTSGSSGEQFF. CDR3 nucleotides: TGTGCCAGCAGTCTAACTAGCGGGAGTAGTGGTGAGCAGTTCTTC.

This chain links TRBV14 with TRBJ2-1, with D possibly matching TRBD2 (5 bases). The germline V gene encodes CDR1 SGHDN and CDR2 FVKESK. Trimming cost V 1 base and J 4 bases, with 14 bases left between them. The CDR3 length is 16 residues. The CDR3 nucleotides are TGTGCCAGCAGCCAAGGTCGTGATGGCGGGTACAATGAGCAGTTCTTC. It encodes CASSQGRDGGYNEQFF.